Sequencing of this TCR beta chain was carried out in a study of neurological immune-mediated disorders. Whole-study findings and limits: There were no CDR3 amino acid sequences shared by expanded clones across subjects, a result suggesting private repertoires in all groups.

The cDNA came from 5'RACE, which used 10-nucleotide random UMIs. One entry per CDR3 protein, called by TCRdb with MiXCR from the 5' RACE reads. The table includes roughly 70,000 distinct CDR3 sequences, around 5.5% detected once. There are many counts of this clonotype. The antigen remains undetermined. Germline lookup yields CDR1 DFQATT and CDR2 SNEGSKA (reference sequence). The CDR3 length is 14 residues. The ends were cut back, 4 bases at V and 4 bases at J, with 16 bases in the middle. Libraries used 2 million unsorted PBMCs kept frozen in RNAlater. The TCR comes from a woman aged 25-40 years with multiple sclerosis. The chain employs TRBV20-1 and TRBJ1-1; a weak D match, TRBD1 (6 bases). The sample comprised PBMCs. The CDR3 loop is CSAIKGQGLTEAFF. CDR3 in DNA: TGCAGTGCTATTAAGGGGCAGGGGCTCACTGAAGCTTTCTTT.